Included here is one TCR beta chain sequence, with context. What it recognizes is unknown. Eight distinct reactions (per sample) were used to make the cDNA. PCR of TCRalpha and TCRbeta cDNA was nested, with two rounds of around 16 and 10 cycles. TCRdb re-called the 5' RACE reads; every CDR3 protein appears as one record, without DNA. The sample has 200,000 to 250,000 distinct CDR3 sequences; the top ten hold roughly 8%. This CDR3 contains 18 residues. Germline loops: CDR1 SGHRS, CDR2 YFSETQ. These data originate in a study of monozygotic twins with inflammatory bowel disease. Study-level findings and limits: A distinction between different T cell subtypes was not possible. There was no support for any single strong signal or clonotype associated with IBD.

The sequenced material came from blood. The genes are TRBV5-1 and TRBJ2-6; TCRdb outputs TRBD1, but without DNA this stays unchecked. This clonotype originated in a human donor with ulcerative colitis or Crohn's disease, or a healthy co-twin of an affected twin (not recorded which). CDR3 in amino acids: CASSLGIGTVSGANVLTF.